This T cell receptor beta chain was obtained from a study of cytomegalovirus exposure and HLA in healthy donors. Study results and limitations: A missense variant in DCLRE1C was later tied to TCR beta V- and J-gene trimming. A previous analysis found most TCR beta V segments productive roughly 90% or roughly 30% of the time. For most TCR sequences rarity was the rule, although some public TCRs occurred in many donors.

PCR used 60 Vbeta primers and 13 Jbeta primers. Methods used by the authors: Roughly 80 million unique TCR beta chains, about 12 million shared, were counted in a later analysis. TCRdb keeps only in-frame clones here, not all; method: immunoSEQ multiplex PCR. V, J and clone size are taken as reported in that table, and D and trimming were inferred from the DNA itself. The sample shows fewer than 150,000 clones, around 75% of them seen only once. CDR3 length equals 15 residues. Trimming removed 0 bases from V and 3 bases from J, with 13 bases in between. Germline V CDR1 and CDR2: SGHNT, YYREEE (reference sequence). This clone was recorded only once. Its target is unknown.

The rearrangement links TRBV5-4 to TRBJ2-7; a weak D match, TRBD1 (6 bases). The sequenced material came from PBMCs. This TCR was sampled from a man aged 40-49 years in good health and CMV-seronegative. The CDR3 coding sequence is TGTGCCAGCAGCTTGGGGCAGGGGCTAAACTACGAGCAGTACTTC. Translating it yields CASSLGQGLNYEQYF.